This T cell receptor beta chain was sequenced in a study of beta chain features in type 1 diabetes. The CDR3 length is 14 residues. Germline V lookup: CDR1 SGDLS, CDR2 YYNGEE. With V trimmed by 5 bases and J by 3 bases, 7 bases remained unmatched. As concerns this clone: Antigen: not known.

Study results and caveats: Within each of all four CD4+ subsets, Type 1 diabetes patients had TCRB CDR3s that were moderately but significantly shorter. Among patients, naive, central memory and Treg TCRB repertoires appeared more similar than among healthy donors.

Sequencing targeted expressed TCRB transcripts, as all isolated RNA had been reverse transcribed. TCRdb keeps only in-frame clones here, not all; method: immunoSEQ multiplex PCR. The repertoire includes 640,000 or so clones, roughly 13% of them detected once, and approximately 0.022% sits in the top ten. Sorted populations all exceeded 95% purity. V and J are TRBV9 and TRBJ2-7, with 8 bases aligning to TRBD1. Material for sequencing was naive CD4+ T cells from blood. The source is a man younger than 35 with type 1 diabetes. The CDR3 region is CASSPTGDLYEQYF. In nucleotides, the CDR3 is TGTGCCAGCAGTCCGACAGGGGATCTCTACGAGCAGTACTTC.